This TCR beta chain was found in a study of control samples from healthy donors and cancer patients. Only in-frame clones appear in the TCRdb table, and some are missing; sequencing was by immunoSEQ multiplex PCR. The sample contains 150,000 or so clones, 93% of which appear only once. V lost 4 bases to trimming and J lost 4 bases, with 14 bases between them. Germline CDR1 and CDR2: SQVTM and ANQGSEA. The CDR3 consists of 13 residues. The gene calls are TRBV29-1 and TRBJ2-7; D perhaps matches TRBD1 (6 bases). The clonotype comes from a man aged 45-60 years in good health. Sequenced: blood. CDR3 coding DNA: TGCAGCGTTGGCGTTACACAGGGTTACGAGCAGTACTTC. Its translation: CSVGVTQGYEQYF.